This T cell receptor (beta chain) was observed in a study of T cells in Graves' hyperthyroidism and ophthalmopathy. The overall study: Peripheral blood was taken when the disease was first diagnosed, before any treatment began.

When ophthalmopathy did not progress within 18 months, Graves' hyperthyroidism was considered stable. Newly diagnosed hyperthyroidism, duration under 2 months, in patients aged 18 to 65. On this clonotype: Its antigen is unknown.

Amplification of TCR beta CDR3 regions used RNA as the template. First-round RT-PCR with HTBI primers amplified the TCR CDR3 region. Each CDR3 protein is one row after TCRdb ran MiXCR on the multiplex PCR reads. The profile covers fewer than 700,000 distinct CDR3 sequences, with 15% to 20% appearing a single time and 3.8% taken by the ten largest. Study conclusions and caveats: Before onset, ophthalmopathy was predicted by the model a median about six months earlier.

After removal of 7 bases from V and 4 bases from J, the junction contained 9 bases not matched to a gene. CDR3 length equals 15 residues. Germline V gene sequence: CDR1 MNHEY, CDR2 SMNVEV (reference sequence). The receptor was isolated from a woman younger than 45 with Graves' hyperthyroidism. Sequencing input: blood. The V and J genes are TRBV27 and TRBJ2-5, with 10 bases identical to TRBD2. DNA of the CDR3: TGTGCCAGCAAGAAGGCTAGCGGGAGTCGAGAGACCCAGTACTTC. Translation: CASKKASGSRETQYF.